The 29 T cell receptor beta chains below all came from one sample that was sequenced in a study of blood T cell repertoires in COVID-19. Method: immunoSEQ multiplex PCR; TCRdb's copy keeps in-frame clones and lacks some. The table shows fewer than 300,000 clones, with 83% occurring only once. Sample: peripheral blood. All receptors come from a woman aged 50 to 60 who had recovered from COVID-19.

The chain carries TRBV2 and TRBJ1-2; TRBD1 is a possible D gene (6 bases). Germline V gene lookup returns CDR1 SNHLY and CDR2 FYNNEI. V lost 7 bases and J 6 bases, leaving 18 bases between the germline ends. The CDR3 has 14 amino acids. The DNA for the CDR3 is TGTGCCAGCATAATCTCCTGGGGGGGCGATGGCTACACCTTC. As protein: CASIISWGGDGYTF.

V gene TRBV3-1 (or the pseudogene TRBV3-2) combines with J gene TRBJ1-2; TRBD1 matches at 7 bases. V shed 3 bases, J shed 4 bases, and the junction held 8 bases outside the gene matches. Germline lookup yields CDR1 LGHDT and CDR2 YNNKEL (reference sequence). This CDR3 has 15 amino acids. CDR3 in amino acids: CASSQVGQLTYGYTF. The CDR3 nucleotides read TGTGCCAGCAGCCAGGTGGGACAGCTAACCTATGGCTACACCTTC.

The rearrangement joins TRBV2 to TRBJ1-2; 7 nucleotides match TRBD1. The germline gives CDR1 SNHLY, CDR2 FYNNEI. CDR3 length: 15 residues. J gave up 2 bases and V 7 bases, and 10 bases lay outside the gene matches. In DNA, the CDR3 is TGTGCCAGCACTGCATGGGACAGCGAGAACTATGGCTACACCTTC. Translated: CASTAWDSENYGYTF.

V gene TRBV6-2 or TRBV6-3 combines with J gene TRBJ2-5, with D hard to call. Looked up from germline, CDR1 is MNHEY and CDR2 is SVGEGT. The ends were cut back, 5 bases at V and 5 bases at J, with 6 bases in the middle. This CDR3 contains 11 residues. The CDR3 protein is CASSSRETQYF. As DNA, the CDR3 is TGTGCCAGCAGTAGCCGGGAGACCCAGTACTTC.

The chain is built from TRBV29-1 and TRBJ1-2; 7 positions match TRBD1. V was clipped by 4 bases and J by 8 bases; unmatched bases: 10. The CDR3 loop spans 13 amino acids. Germline V gene lookup returns CDR1 SQVTM and CDR2 ANQGSEA. For the CDR3, the DNA is TGCAGCGTTGCGGTCCAAGGGGGCGGAGGCTACACCTTC. Encoded protein: CSVAVQGGGGYTF.

The chain joins TRBV7-2 to TRBJ1-5, with TRBD1 identical over 8 bases. The J segment lost 7 bases and the V segment lost 4 bases, leaving 6 bases of the junction unmatched. The germline gives CDR1 SGHTA, CDR2 FQGNSA. This CDR3 has 14 residues. The CDR3 region has the DNA TGTGCCAGCAGCTCTCGGACAGGGAAACAGCCCCAGCATTTT. Its protein product is CASSSRTGKQPQHF.

The CDR3 sequence is CSVAKGTSRYNEQFF. The CDR3 DNA sequence: TGCAGCGTTGCTAAGGGGACTAGTAGGTACAATGAGCAGTTCTTC. The chain uses TRBV29-1 and TRBJ2-1; 8 positions agree with TRBD2. V trimming: 4 bases; J trimming: 4 bases; junction bases outside the gene matches: 9. The CDR3 consists of 15 residues. In germline, CDR1 is SQVTM, CDR2 ANQGSEA.

The chain joins TRBV7-8 to TRBJ2-7, with D perhaps matching TRBD1 (5 bases). Per the germline V gene, CDR1 is SGHVS and CDR2 is FQNEAQ. V was cut by 2 bases and J by 6 bases, with 11 bases left in between. The length of the CDR3 is 13 residues. In nucleotides, the CDR3 is TGTGCCAGCAGCTTAAGACAGCTACTCGAGCAGTACTTC. It translates to CASSLRQLLEQYF. The full variable domain, its missing parts supplied by reference TRBV7-8 and TRBJ2-7, is GAGVSQSPRYKVAKRGQDVALRCDPISGHVSLFWYQQALGQGPEFLTYFQNEAQLDKSGLPSDRFFAERPEGSVSTLKIQRTQQEDSAVYLCASSLRQLLEQYFGPGTRLTVT.

This clone was picked up many times. The CDR3 loop is CASSRFYNTEAFF. The CDR3 DNA reads as TGTGCCAGTAGTCGATTCTATAACACTGAAGCTTTCTTT. V usage is TRBV19 and J usage is TRBJ1-1; the D is unclear. The CDR3 runs 13 residues. Between the trimmed V and J ends, which lost 5 bases and 2 bases, there was a span of 9 bases. The V gene's germline CDR1 is LNHDA and CDR2 SQIVND (reference sequence).

This chain links TRBV7-2 with TRBJ1-5; 7 bases agree with TRBD1. The V gene end was trimmed by 0 bases and the J gene end by 0 bases; junction bases not matched to a gene: 11. Germline loops: CDR1 SGHTA, CDR2 FQGNSA. This CDR3 region has 19 residues. The CDR3: CASSLAPGDRLNSNQPQHF. DNA for the CDR3: TGTGCCAGCAGCTTAGCTCCCGGGGACAGACTAAATAGCAATCAGCCCCAGCATTTT. Looking up the rest from reference TRBV7-2 and TRBJ1-5 gives the full variable domain: GAGVSQSPSNKVTEKGKDVELRCDPISGHTALYWYRQSLGQGLEFLIYFQGNSAPDKSGLPSDRFSAERTGGSVSTLTIQRTQQEDSAVYLCASSLAPGDRLNSNQPQHFGDGTRLSIL.

The V gene is TRBV7-2, the J gene TRBJ2-1; 7 nucleotides match TRBD2. There are 13 residues in the CDR3. The germline V gene has CDR1 SGHTA and CDR2 FQGNSA. The V gene end was trimmed by 2 bases and the J gene end by 8 bases; junction bases not matched to a gene: 3. CDR3 nucleotides: TGTGCCAGCAGCTTATCCCGGGGGGATGAGCAGTTCTTC. It yields the protein CASSLSRGDEQFF. Filled out from reference TRBV7-2 and TRBJ2-1, the complete variable domain reads GAGVSQSPSNKVTEKGKDVELRCDPISGHTALYWYRQSLGQGLEFLIYFQGNSAPDKSGLPSDRFSAERTGGSVSTLTIQRTQQEDSAVYLCASSLSRGDEQFFGPGTRLTVL.

This chain connects TRBV27 to TRBJ2-7, with 9 bases identical to TRBD1. The CDR3 spans 15 residues. V lost 5 bases and J lost 0; bases outside the gene matches: 5. Per the germline V gene, CDR1 is MNHEY and CDR2 is SMNVEV (reference sequence). The CDR3 DNA sequence: TGTGCCAGCAGTCTCGGGACAGGGTACTCCTACGAGCAGTACTTC. This translates into CASSLGTGYSYEQYF.

V usage is TRBV28 and J usage is TRBJ2-7; 8 nucleotides line up with TRBD1. This CDR3 is built from 14 residues. The V segment lost 4 bases and the J segment 5 bases; nucleotides outside the gene matches: 7. CDR1 is MDHEN, CDR2 SYDVKM, per germline. CDR3 protein: CASSSGTGNNEQYF. The CDR3 nucleotides are TGTGCCAGCAGTTCCGGGACAGGTAACAACGAGCAGTACTTC.

There are a few counts of this clone. The rearrangement joins TRBV28 to TRBJ2-1, with D possibly being TRBD2 (6 bases). Germline V gene lookup returns CDR1 MDHEN and CDR2 SYDVKM. Trimming cost V 7 bases and J 0 bases, with 22 bases left between them. There are 18 residues in the CDR3. CDR3 DNA: TGTGCCAGCACCCCTCCGGGACTTTTCCTGAGCTCCTACAATGAGCAGTTCTTC. Amino acid sequence: CASTPPGLFLSSYNEQFF.

This rearrangement joins TRBV28 to TRBJ1-1; maybe TRBD1 (5 bases). The CDR3 runs 12 residues. Germline-derived CDR1 and CDR2 are MDHEN and SYDVKM. V lost 5 bases, J lost 6 bases, and 10 bases lay in between. CDR3 nucleotide sequence: TGTGCCAGCAGTCAGACAGTCTCTGAAGCTTTCTTT. Translating it yields CASSQTVSEAFF.

This clone appeared a few times. The chain uses TRBV28 and TRBJ1-1; TRBD1 matches 9 bases. The J segment lost 11 bases and the V segment lost 4 bases, leaving 14 bases of the junction unmatched. The CDR3 sequence is 15 residues long. Germline V gene data show CDR1 as MDHEN and CDR2 as SYDVKM. The CDR3 sequence is CASSSLSDRGQKAFF. The DNA of the CDR3 is TGTGCCAGCAGTTCTCTCTCGGACAGGGGCCAGAAGGCTTTCTTT.

The chain's CDR3 is CASSPGRDPGYGYTF. The CDR3, as DNA: TGTGCCAGCTCACCAGGCAGGGATCCCGGCTATGGCTACACCTTC. The chain joins TRBV18 to TRBJ1-2; TRBD1 might be the D (5 bases). Germline V CDR1 and CDR2: KGHSH, LQKENI. The CDR3 is 15 residues long. The V end was cut by 2 bases, the J end by 4 bases, with 14 bases between.

This clone was counted once. The chain employs TRBV11-2 and TRBJ2-6; D ambiguous. The length of the CDR3 is 15 residues. CDR1 is SGHAT and CDR2 is FQNNGV in the germline V gene. The ends were cut back, 5 bases at V and 0 bases at J, with 8 bases in the middle. CDR3: CASSRLTSGANVLTF. DNA of the CDR3: TGTGCCAGCAGCCGTCTAACCTCTGGGGCCAACGTCCTGACTTTC.

The chain employs TRBV9 and TRBJ2-2, with TRBD2 identical over 16 bases. V lost 3 bases to trimming and J lost 6 bases; unmatched junction nucleotides: 5. Germline CDR1 reads SGDLS; CDR2 reads YYNGEE. The CDR3 totals 17 residues. This CDR3 is CASSGGTSGRVPGELFF. The CDR3 DNA follows: TGTGCCAGCAGCGGAGGGACTAGCGGGAGGGTCCCCGGGGAGCTGTTTTTT. Complete variable domain (other parts from reference TRBV9 and TRBJ2-2): DSGVTQTPKHLITATGQRVTLRCSPRSGDLSVYWYQQSLDQGLQFLIQYYNGEERAKGNILERFSAQQFPDLHSELNLSSLELGDSALYFCASSGGTSGRVPGELFFGEGSRLTVL.

The V gene is TRBV6-6, the J gene TRBJ2-7; 8 bases match TRBD1. J gave up 4 bases and V 2 bases, and 10 bases lay outside the gene matches. Germline loops: CDR1 MNHNY, CDR2 SVGAGI (reference sequence). The CDR3 length is 16 residues. The CDR3 region has the DNA TGTGCCAGCAGTTACCTACTAGCAGGGGGCTTGTACGAGCAGTACTTC. As protein: CASSYLLAGGLYEQYF.

The chain couples TRBV19 to TRBJ2-7, with TRBD2 matching 10 bases. With 7 bases clipped from V and 0 bases from J, the junction kept 6 bases outside the gene matches. Germline CDR1 and CDR2: LNHDA and SQIVND (reference sequence). This CDR3 region has 15 residues. The DNA of the CDR3 is TGTGCCAGTACCGAAACTAGCGGGATCTCCTACGAGCAGTACTTC. This gives the protein CASTETSGISYEQYF.

Here the CDR3 reads CASSNSRWSRGNEQFF. CDR3 bases: TGTGCCAGCAGTAATTCCAGATGGAGCAGGGGGAATGAGCAGTTCTTC. The chain carries TRBV6-2 or TRBV6-3 and TRBJ2-1; 7 bases align to TRBD1. CDR1 is MNHEY, CDR2 SVGEGT, per germline. The CDR3 covers 16 residues. V trimming: 5 bases; J trimming: 7 bases; junction bases outside the gene matches: 14.

CDR3 nucleotide sequence: TGCGCCAGCAGCCAAGATAGGGCGGGCGGGAGAAACATTCAGTACTTC. It yields the protein CASSQDRAGGRNIQYF. The chain links TRBV4-3 to TRBJ2-4; 7 positions agree with TRBD2. Looked up from germline, CDR1 is LGHNA and CDR2 is YSLEER. V shed 0 bases, J shed 6 bases, and the junction held 8 bases outside the gene matches. This CDR3 has 16 residues.

The rearrangement uses TRBV2 and TRBJ2-3; the D gene is possibly TRBD2 (6 bases). V shed 7 bases and J shed 6 bases, with 11 bases lying between them. The CDR3 sequence is 12 residues long. CDR1 and CDR2 (germline): SNHLY, FYNNEI. In DNA form, the CDR3 reads TGTGCCAGCAAGGGAGGAGGTGATACGCAGTATTTT. It specifies CASKGGGDTQYF.

The rearrangement uses TRBV19 and TRBJ1-2; TRBD1 matches 7 bases. V trimming: 1 base; J trimming: 6 bases; junction bases outside the gene matches: 14. This CDR3 spans 17 amino acids. Looked up from germline, CDR1 is LNHDA and CDR2 is SQIVND (reference sequence). The CDR3 nucleotides read TGTGCCAGTAGTATAGCCACTCGGGCAGGGGGTTTACATGGCTACACCTTC. Residues: CASSIATRAGGLHGYTF.

The J gene is TRBJ2-4, the V gene TRBV6-2 or TRBV6-3; D is possibly TRBD1 (6 bases). V shed 4 bases and J shed 6 bases, with 13 bases lying between them. Germline-derived CDR1 and CDR2 are MNHEY and SVGEGT. This CDR3 has 14 amino acids. The CDR3 protein is CASSSGEMGNIQYF. The CDR3 DNA reads TGTGCCAGCAGTTCAGGGGAAATGGGAAACATTCAGTACTTC.

V and J are TRBV10-3 and TRBJ1-1, with 7 positions matching TRBD1. The CDR3 is made up of 17 amino acids. Trimming took 4 bases from V and 1 from J; bases not matched to a gene: 12. Germline assignment: CDR1 ENHRY and CDR2 SYGVKD. DNA of the CDR3: TGTGCCATCAGTGGCCGGACAGGAGGAACTTCGAACACTGAAGCTTTCTTT. Its translation: CAISGRTGGTSNTEAFF.

J is TRBJ2-1 and V is TRBV9, with D tentatively TRBD2 (6 bases). V lost 0 bases and J 10 bases, leaving 14 bases between the germline ends. This CDR3 is built from 14 residues. The V gene's germline CDR1 is SGDLS and CDR2 YYNGEE. In nucleotides, the CDR3 is TGTGCCAGCAGCGTAGTGGCTTCAGCGGGCGAGCAGTTCTTC. Translation: CASSVVASAGEQFF. The full variable domain, rest sourced from reference TRBV9 and TRBJ2-1, is DSGVTQTPKHLITATGQRVTLRCSPRSGDLSVYWYQQSLDQGLQFLIQYYNGEERAKGNILERFSAQQFPDLHSELNLSSLELGDSALYFCASSVVASAGEQFFGPGTRLTVL.

This chain uses TRBV3-1 (or the pseudogene TRBV3-2) with TRBJ2-5, with 9 bases fitting TRBD2. Germline V gene data show CDR1 as LGHDT and CDR2 as YNNKEL (reference sequence). The length of the CDR3 is 10 residues. CDR3 DNA: TGTGCTGCGGGGGGGGAGACCCAGTACTTC. Amino acid sequence: CAAGGETQYF.